Listed below are T cell receptor beta chains from one sample, sequenced in a study of cytomegalovirus exposure and HLA in healthy donors. Profiled with immunoSEQ multiplex PCR; TCRdb holds only in-frame clones, not every one. The sample features tens of thousands of clones, with approximately 2.9% in its top ten. The specimen was PBMCs. The receptor set was obtained from a man aged 35 to 55 in good health and CMV-seronegative. Both conserved end residues are part of each CDR3. A D gene is named only where the DNA matches it firmly.

DNA	CDR3	D	V	J
TGTGCCAGCAGTTTCGGGGGACCCGAAAAACTGTTTTTT	CASSFGGPEKLFF	.	TRBV28	TRBJ1-4
TGCGCCAGCCGGGACACAACTAATGAAAAACTGTTTTTT	CASRDTTNEKLFF	.	TRBV10-1	TRBJ1-4
TGTGCCAGCAGCCCCATGGGACTAGCGGGGACAGAGACCCAGTACTTC	CASSPMGLAGTETQYF	TRBD2	TRBV7-9	TRBJ2-5
TGTGCCTGGAGTGTGGGGCAGGGGAGGGACATTCAGTACTTC	CAWSVGQGRDIQYF	.	TRBV30	TRBJ2-4
TGTGCCTGGAGCCAATTAAGTCGAGGCGGAATAAACTATGGCTACACCTTC	CAWSQLSRGGINYGYTF	.	TRBV30	TRBJ1-2
TGTGCCAGCGCTCCAGGCGCAGGGAATTCACCCCTCCACTTT	CASAPGAGNSPLHF	.	TRBV2	TRBJ1-6
TGTGCTAGCAGCTTAGACAGGGGATCGAACACCGGGGAGCTGTTTTTT	CASSLDRGSNTGELFF	TRBD1	TRBV7-7	TRBJ2-2
TGTGCCAGCAGCGTTAACAGGGAGAGGGCTGAAGCTTTCTTT	CASSVNRERAEAFF	.	TRBV7-9	TRBJ1-1
TGTGCCAGCAGGGCACAGGGTTCTTGGGAGACCCAGTACTTC	CASRAQGSWETQYF	.	TRBV7-9	TRBJ2-5
TGCAGCGTTGCGCTTGGACCCGACTATGAGCAGTACTTC	CSVALGPDYEQYF	.	TRBV29-1	TRBJ2-7
TGTGCCAGCAGTTACTCTCCCGGCAATCAGCCCCAGCATTTT	CASSYSPGNQPQHF	.	TRBV6-5	TRBJ1-5
TGTGCCAGCAGCATCCAGGGGTATAGCAATCAGCCCCAGCATTTT	CASSIQGYSNQPQHF	.	TRBV27	TRBJ1-5